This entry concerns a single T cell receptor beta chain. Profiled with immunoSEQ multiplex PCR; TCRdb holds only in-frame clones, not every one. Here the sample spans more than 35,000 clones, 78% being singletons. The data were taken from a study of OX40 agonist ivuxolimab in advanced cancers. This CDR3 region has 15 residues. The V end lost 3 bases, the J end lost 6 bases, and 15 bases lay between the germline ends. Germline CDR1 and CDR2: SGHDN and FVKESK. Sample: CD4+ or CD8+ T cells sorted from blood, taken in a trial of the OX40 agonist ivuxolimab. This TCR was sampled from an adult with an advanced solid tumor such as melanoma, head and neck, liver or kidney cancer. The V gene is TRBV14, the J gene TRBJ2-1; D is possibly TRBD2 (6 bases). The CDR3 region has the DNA TGTGCCAGCAGCCACCCACGGGAGAGGGTCAATGAGCAGTTCTTC. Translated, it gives CASSHPRERVNEQFF.